Sequencing of this T cell receptor (beta chain) was carried out in a study of CD8 T cells in ankylosing spondylitis. The table lists this clonotype with a few counts. Antigen: not known. Overall study results and limits: A TCR beta motif of 8 or 9 highly homologous variants appeared characteristic of ankylosing spondylitis blood. Significant enrichment of disease-linked clones was reported in matched ankylosing spondylitis synovial fluid. In synovial fluid and blood from reactive arthritis, some motif variants were previously reported.

MiXCR, applied by TCRdb to the 5' RACE reads, yields one record per CDR3 protein. The top ten hold 0.51% of the sample, which has 750,000 to 850,000 distinct CDR3 sequences, 12% seen once. The CDR3 spans 14 residues. Germline V CDR1 and CDR2: KGHSH, LQKENI. V was trimmed by 4 bases and J by 3 bases, leaving 9 bases between them. This clonotype was obtained from a male donor with ankylosing spondylitis. The chain recombines TRBV18 with TRBJ2-2; weak D call: TRBD2 (5 bases). The sequenced material came from blood, either unsorted or a sorted T cell fraction (not recorded which). Here the CDR3 DNA reads TGTGCCAGCTCACGGGAGACATACACCGGGGAGCTGTTTTTT. Translating it yields CASSRETYTGELFF.